One sample yielded the 27 T cell receptor beta chains listed below, sequenced in a study of Graves' ophthalmopathy and Graves' hyperthyroidism. The TCR beta CDR3 regions underwent amplification from RNA transcripts. RT-PCR with HTBI primers came first, then second-round multiplex PCR. TCRdb re-analysed the multiplex PCR reads in MiXCR, keeping a single row per CDR3 protein. The sample records almost 400,000 distinct CDR3 sequences, approximately 16% being singletons. The specimen was peripheral blood. The receptors come from a woman aged 18-29 years with Graves' ophthalmopathy.

There are many counts of this clonotype. This chain links TRBV13 with TRBJ1-2; D gene ambiguous. The CDR3 spans 14 residues. The germline V gene has CDR1 PRHDT and CDR2 FYEKMQ (reference sequence). The V and J ends lost 1 base and 4 bases respectively, with 10 bases between them. In nucleotides, the CDR3 is TGTGCCAGCAGCTTAGTTAAGGCTGCCTATGGCTACACCTTC. This encodes CASSLVKAAYGYTF.

The V call is TRBV7-6, the J call TRBJ2-2; 8 bases are a match to TRBD1. V gave up 5 bases and J gave up 1 base; unmatched junction bases: 6. CDR3 length: 16 residues. Germline CDR1 reads SGHVS; CDR2 reads FNYEAQ. Written as DNA, the CDR3 is TGTGCCAGCAGCCGCACCGGGACAGGGAACACCGGGGAGCTGTTTTTT. Residues: CASSRTGTGNTGELFF.

This clonotype was counted a single time. This chain links TRBV18 with TRBJ1-1, with D perhaps matching TRBD1 (6 bases). There are 16 residues in the CDR3. V was cut by 4 bases and J by 7 bases, with 22 bases left in between. Germline lookup yields CDR1 KGHSH and CDR2 LQKENI. The CDR3 sequence: CASSQVRSDRIYEAFF. The CDR3 region has the DNA TGTGCCAGCTCACAGGTTCGTTCGGACAGAATTTATGAAGCTTTCTTT.

In this sample, this clonotype turned up many times. The chain joins TRBV28 to TRBJ1-1; 7 nucleotides agree with TRBD1. After removal of 7 bases from V and 4 bases from J, the junction contained 9 bases not matched to a gene. The CDR3 length is 14 residues. Germline V lookup: CDR1 MDHEN, CDR2 SYDVKM. CDR3 bases: TGTGCCAGCACCCAGACAGGGTGGAGCACTGAAGCTTTCTTT. Its protein product is CASTQTGWSTEAFF. The variable domain in full, with the rest retrieved from reference TRBV28 and TRBJ1-1, is DVKVTQSSRYLVKRTGEKVFLECVQDMDHENMFWYRQDPGLGLRLIYFSYDVKMKEKGDIPEGYSVSREKKERFSLILESASTNQTSMYLCASTQTGWSTEAFFGQGTRLTVV.

There are many counts of this clonotype. The rearrangement joins TRBV20-1 to TRBJ2-7, with 10 bases that match TRBD1. Germline-derived CDR1 and CDR2 are DFQATT and SNEGSKA (reference sequence). The ends lost 5 bases at V and 1 base at J; junction bases unmatched: 8. CDR3 length: 15 amino acids. The CDR3 DNA reads as TGCAGTGCTGTAACCGGGACAGGGGTATCCTACGAGCAGTACTTC. This gives the protein CSAVTGTGVSYEQYF.

This clonotype appeared many times. This sequence joins TRBV5-1 and TRBJ2-7; 10 bases align to TRBD1. The CDR3 extends over 18 amino acids. Germline V lookup: CDR1 SGHRS, CDR2 YFSETQ. V lost 0 bases, J lost 2 bases, and 11 bases stayed unmatched. The CDR3 sequence is CASSLGPPGQGRTYEQYF. CDR3 coding DNA: TGCGCCAGCAGCTTGGGCCCCCCGGGACAGGGGCGGACCTACGAGCAGTACTTC.

This clonotype was detected many times. J is TRBJ1-1 and V is TRBV6-2 or TRBV6-3; D not certain. V was clipped by 7 bases and J by 1 base, with 10 bases between them. The CDR3 loop spans 13 amino acids. Germline V gives CDR1 MNHEY, CDR2 SVGEGT. CDR3 in amino acids: CASTPDSNTEAFF. CDR3 nucleotide sequence: TGTGCCAGCACTCCCGATTCGAACACTGAAGCTTTCTTT.

V and J are TRBV28 and TRBJ2-7; D tentatively reads TRBD1 or TRBD2 (5 bases each). The germline V gene encodes CDR1 MDHEN and CDR2 SYDVKM. V was trimmed by 6 bases and J by 5 bases, leaving 11 bases between them. The CDR3 is 12 residues long. The CDR3 DNA reads as TGTGCCAGCAGCCAGGGACGAGACGAGCAGTACTTC. Protein product: CASSQGRDEQYF. The full variable domain, completed using reference TRBV28 and TRBJ2-7, is DVKVTQSSRYLVKRTGEKVFLECVQDMDHENMFWYRQDPGLGLRLIYFSYDVKMKEKGDIPEGYSVSREKKERFSLILESASTNQTSMYLCASSQGRDEQYFGPGTRLTVT.

At least ten counts were recorded for this clonotype. This chain uses TRBV7-9 with TRBJ1-4; possibly TRBD1 for D (6 bases). The CDR3 length is 16 residues. Germline CDR1 and CDR2: SEHNR and FQNEAQ (reference sequence). V lost 1 base and J lost 12, with 21 bases in between. CDR3 coding DNA: TGTGCCAGCAGCTTAGACAGGGTCCCGGTCGTCGAAGAACTGTTTTTT. Its protein product is CASSLDRVPVVEELFF.

This clonotype was recorded at least ten times. The chain employs TRBV27 and TRBJ2-7, with D possibly being TRBD1 or TRBD2 (5 bases each). The ends were cut back, 2 bases at V and 3 bases at J, with 17 bases in the middle. This CDR3 is built from 16 residues. Germline V CDR1 and CDR2: MNHEY, SMNVEV (reference sequence). This chain's CDR3 is CASSLRGLGTFYEQYF. CDR3 DNA sequence: TGTGCCAGCAGTTTAAGAGGGTTAGGGACCTTCTACGAGCAGTACTTC.

The chain couples TRBV18 to TRBJ2-5, with no clear D. V was clipped by 4 bases and J by 1 base, with 4 bases between them. CDR3 length equals 12 residues. Germline CDR1 reads KGHSH; CDR2 reads LQKENI. CDR3 sequence (DNA): TGTGCCAGCTCACGCAGCCAAGAGACCCAGTACTTC. As protein: CASSRSQETQYF.

This clonotype appeared many times. The genes are TRBV6-2 or TRBV6-3 and TRBJ1-5; a weak D match, TRBD1 (5 bases). The CDR3 extends over 16 amino acids. Trimming took 6 bases from V and 5 from J, leaving 20 bases between them. In germline, CDR1 is MNHEY, CDR2 SVGEGT. The DNA of the CDR3 is TGTGCCAGCAGCCCCGGGGCACAGAGCTTCGATCAGCCCCAGCATTTT. Its translation: CASSPGAQSFDQPQHF.

This clonotype showed up many times. The chain's CDR3 is CASSLGGRRINYGYTF. CDR3 nucleotide sequence: TGTGCCAGCAGCTTGGGTGGGAGACGCATTAACTATGGCTACACCTTC. J is TRBJ1-2 and V is TRBV5-4; no definite D call. Trimming left V 0 bases short and J 1 base short, with 13 bases between. CDR3 length equals 16 residues. Germline lookup yields CDR1 SGHNT and CDR2 YYREEE (reference sequence).

The count of this clonotype is one. One junction end disagrees with the germline gene, perhaps due to a read error. V usage is TRBV11-2 and J usage is TRBJ2-7, with D tentatively TRBD1 (6 bases). The germline gives CDR1 SGHAT, CDR2 FQNNGV. The CDR3 loop spans 13 amino acids. CDR3 nucleotides: TGTGCCAGCAGCATACACAGGGTCTACGGGCAGTACTTC. It encodes CASSIHRVYGQYF.

This clonotype appeared many times. The gene calls are TRBV2 and TRBJ1-1, with D hard to call. This CDR3 region has 14 residues. Trimming took off 0 bases at V and 1 base at J, with 6 bases between the two ends. Germline-derived CDR1 and CDR2 are SNHLY and FYNNEI. CDR3 region: CASSEAPRNTEAFF. DNA for the CDR3: TGTGCCAGCAGTGAAGCTCCGAGGAACACTGAAGCTTTCTTT.

There are many counts of this clonotype. The chain uses TRBV10-3 and TRBJ1-2; a possible D gene is TRBD1 (5 bases). V was cut by 6 bases and J by 1 base, with 9 bases left in between. CDR1 and CDR2 (germline): ENHRY, SYGVKD. CDR3 length equals 13 residues. Written as DNA, the CDR3 is TGTGCCATCAGGGGGGACGATAACTATGGCTACACCTTC. Translating gives CAIRGDDNYGYTF.

This clonotype was counted many times. This chain uses TRBV6-5 with TRBJ2-7, with D perhaps TRBD1 (6 bases). The V and J ends lost 1 base and 5 bases respectively, with 12 bases between them. Germline-derived CDR1 and CDR2 are MNHEY and SVGAGI. The CDR3 has 14 residues. CDR3 nucleotides: TGTGCCAGCAGTTACTTTAAGGGGGAAGACGAGCAGTACTTC. Protein sequence: CASSYFKGEDEQYF.

This clonotype was observed many times. The chain links TRBV27 to TRBJ1-5; unclear D gene. The V gene's germline CDR1 is MNHEY and CDR2 SMNVEV (reference sequence). Trimming left V 3 bases short and J 1 base short, with 4 bases between. This CDR3 has 13 residues. This chain's CDR3 is CASSFHSNQPQHF. The CDR3 nucleotides read TGTGCCAGCAGTTTTCACAGCAATCAGCCCCAGCATTTT.

This clonotype was detected ten times or more. The V gene is TRBV7-2, the J gene TRBJ1-1; D is ambiguous. Germline CDR1 reads SGHTA; CDR2 reads FQGNSA. The CDR3 totals 13 residues. Trimming shortened V by 5 bases and J by 1 base, and 8 bases separated the two germline ends. CDR3 bases: TGTGCCAGCAGCACACGACAGAACACTGAAGCTTTCTTT. Translating gives CASSTRQNTEAFF.

This clonotype was found many times. V gene TRBV10-3 combines with J gene TRBJ1-1, with D perhaps TRBD1 (6 bases). The germline CDR1 and CDR2 sequences are ENHRY and SYGVKD. Trimming left V 0 bases short and J 4 bases short, with 9 bases between. The CDR3 consists of 14 residues. The CDR3 DNA reads as TGTGCCATCAGTGAGTCGACGGGGGCCACTGAAGCTTTCTTT. Protein product: CAISESTGATEAFF.

This clonotype was counted many times. This chain links TRBV6-2 or TRBV6-3 with TRBJ2-7, with D possibly TRBD1 on 6 matching bases. Germline lookup yields CDR1 MNHEY and CDR2 SVGEGT. Trimming shortened V by 2 bases and J by 7 bases, and 12 bases separated the two germline ends. This CDR3 spans 13 amino acids. The CDR3 region has the DNA TGTGCCAGCAGTTACGTCGTCCAGGGGGAGCAGTACTTC. The encoded protein is CASSYVVQGEQYF.

Many counts were recorded for this clonotype. CDR3 region: CASSYRQGLTYEQYF. CDR3 nucleotides: TGTGCCAGCAGTTATCGTCAGGGCCTAACCTACGAGCAGTACTTC. The chain uses TRBV6-2 or TRBV6-3 and TRBJ2-7; D possibly corresponds to TRBD1 (5 bases). Trimming pared 3 bases from V and 2 bases from J, leaving 14 bases between. Germline CDR1 and CDR2: MNHEY and SVGEGT. This CDR3 has 15 residues.

The chain couples TRBV11-2 to TRBJ1-2; the match to TRBD1 covers 9 bases. With 3 bases clipped from V and 3 bases from J, the junction kept 8 bases outside the gene matches. Germline assignment: CDR1 SGHAT and CDR2 FQNNGV. This CDR3 contains 16 residues. CDR3 nucleotide sequence: TGTGCCAGCAGCTTCGACCGGGACAGGGTCGACTATGGCTACACCTTC. This codes for CASSFDRDRVDYGYTF. Drawing the rest from reference TRBV11-2 and TRBJ1-2, the complete variable domain is EAGVAQSPRYKIIEKRQSVAFWCNPISGHATLYWYQQILGQGPKLLIQFQNNGVVDDSQLPKDRFSAERLKGVDSTLKIQPAKLEDSAVYLCASSFDRDRVDYGYTFGSGTRLTVV.

The sample holds many counts of this clonotype. The chain has TRBV11-2 and TRBJ1-1, with no clear D. The CDR3 consists of 12 residues. From germline, CDR1 is SGHAT and CDR2 FQNNGV. V lost 5 bases and J lost 7, with 11 bases in between. The CDR3 reads CASSTYRGEAFF. In DNA form, the CDR3 reads TGTGCCAGCAGCACGTACAGAGGTGAAGCTTTCTTT.

The table lists this clonotype with many counts. The chain employs TRBV5-1 and TRBJ2-4, with a weak D call TRBD2 (5 bases). The CDR3 is 15 residues long. Trimming removed 4 bases from V and 3 bases from J, with 14 bases in between. In germline, CDR1 is SGHRS, CDR2 YFSETQ. The CDR3 here is CASSGGPVGKNIQYF. CDR3 in DNA: TGCGCCAGCAGCGGAGGTCCAGTGGGCAAAAACATTCAGTACTTC.

Ten or more counts support this clonotype. This chain connects TRBV11-2 to TRBJ1-2; D may be TRBD1 (5 bases). This CDR3 region has 15 residues. V was shortened by 5 bases and J by 2 bases, with 15 bases between the two germline ends. Germline lookup yields CDR1 SGHAT and CDR2 FQNNGV. The CDR3 is CASSPSGTANYGYTF. In DNA form, the CDR3 reads TGTGCCAGCAGCCCCTCCGGGACGGCAAACTATGGCTACACCTTC.

This clonotype has ten or more counts. The chain recombines TRBV11-2 with TRBJ2-7; 7 bases fit TRBD1. With 5 bases clipped from V and 6 bases from J, the junction kept 7 bases outside the gene matches. Per germline, CDR1 SGHAT and CDR2 FQNNGV. This CDR3 region has 13 residues. The DNA of the CDR3 is TGTGCCAGCAGCCTAATGGACAGGAGCGAGCAGTACTTC. This codes for CASSLMDRSEQYF.